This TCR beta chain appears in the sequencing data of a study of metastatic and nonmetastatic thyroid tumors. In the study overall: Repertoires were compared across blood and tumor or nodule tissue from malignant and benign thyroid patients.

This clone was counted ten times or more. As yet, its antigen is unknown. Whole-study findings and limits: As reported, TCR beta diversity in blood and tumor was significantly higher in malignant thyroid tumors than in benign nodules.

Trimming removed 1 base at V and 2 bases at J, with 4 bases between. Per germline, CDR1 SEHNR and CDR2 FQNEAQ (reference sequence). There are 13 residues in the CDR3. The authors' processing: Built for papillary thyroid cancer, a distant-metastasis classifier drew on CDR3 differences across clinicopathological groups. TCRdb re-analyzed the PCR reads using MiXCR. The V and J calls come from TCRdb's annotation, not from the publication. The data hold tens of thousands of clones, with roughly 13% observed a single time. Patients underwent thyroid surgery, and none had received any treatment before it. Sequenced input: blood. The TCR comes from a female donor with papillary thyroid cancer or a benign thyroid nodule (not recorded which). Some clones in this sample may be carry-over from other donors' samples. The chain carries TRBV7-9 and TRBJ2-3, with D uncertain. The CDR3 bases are TGTGCCAGCAGCTTAGTATTCACAGATACGCAGTATTTT. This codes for CASSLVFTDTQYF. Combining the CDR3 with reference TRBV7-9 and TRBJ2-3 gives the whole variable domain DTGVSQNPRHKITKRGQNVTFRCDPISEHNRLYWYRQTLGQGPEFLTYFQNEAQLEKSRLLSDRFSAERPKGSFSTLEIQRTEQGDSAMYLCASSLVFTDTQYFGPGTRLTVL.